This record concerns one T cell receptor (beta chain) sequence. As handled by the study authors: The assay estimated nucleated cells by amplifying reference gene primers. Data came from immunoSEQ multiplex PCR; TCRdb stores just in-frame clones and leaves some out. The DNA gave D and trimming, while V, J and clone size come from that table. The data show about 150,000 clones, 75% to 85% seen once. The length of the CDR3 is 14 residues. J was trimmed by 4 bases and V by 6 bases; bases with no gene match: 8. Germline V gene data show CDR1 as SNHLY and CDR2 as FYNNEI. This sample was taken from a study of blood T cell repertoires in COVID-19. For the study at large: Samples taken during acute and convalescent COVID-19 were collected in the United States, Italy and Spain. PBMCs, B-cell-depleted T cells, or T cells were the source of the cDNA or gDNA that made up the material.

The V gene is TRBV2, the J gene TRBJ1-2; 7 bases are a match to TRBD1. The specimen was peripheral blood. This clonotype originated in a man in his 60s with acute or convalescent COVID-19. CDR3 in amino acids: CASRRAGGSYGYTF. In DNA form, the CDR3 reads TGTGCCAGCAGGCGAGCAGGGGGGAGCTATGGCTACACCTTC.